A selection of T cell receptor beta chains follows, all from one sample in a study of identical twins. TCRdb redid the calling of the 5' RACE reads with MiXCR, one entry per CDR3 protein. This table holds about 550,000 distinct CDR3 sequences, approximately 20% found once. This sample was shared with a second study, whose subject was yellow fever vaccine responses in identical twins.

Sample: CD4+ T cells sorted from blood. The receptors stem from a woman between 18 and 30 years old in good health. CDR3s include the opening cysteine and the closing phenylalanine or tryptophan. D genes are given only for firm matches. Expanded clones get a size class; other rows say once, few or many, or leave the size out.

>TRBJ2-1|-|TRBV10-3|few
CATGGGITYNEQFF
TGTGCCACCGGAGGGGGGATCACCTACAATGAGCAGTTCTTC
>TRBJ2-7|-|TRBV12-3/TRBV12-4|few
CASGSTSYEQYF
TGTGCCAGCGGATCCACGTCCTACGAGCAGTACTTC
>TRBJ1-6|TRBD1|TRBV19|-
CASSMTGLASPLHF
TGTGCCAGTAGCATGACAGGGTTGGCTTCACCCCTCCACTTT
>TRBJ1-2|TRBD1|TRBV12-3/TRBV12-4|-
CASSFGTGSFEKGYTF
TGTGCCAGCAGTTTCGGGACAGGAAGTTTTGAAAAGGGCTACACCTTC
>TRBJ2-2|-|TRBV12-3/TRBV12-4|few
CASSLRQAAGELFF
TGTGCCAGCAGTTTGCGACAGGCGGCCGGGGAGCTGTTTTTT
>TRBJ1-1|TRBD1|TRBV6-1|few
CASSLNRGRTEAFF
TGTGCCAGCAGCCTCAACAGGGGACGGACTGAAGCTTTCTTT
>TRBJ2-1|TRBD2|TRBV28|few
CASRALAGGPNEQFF
TGTGCCAGCAGGGCTCTAGCGGGGGGGCCCAATGAGCAGTTCTTC
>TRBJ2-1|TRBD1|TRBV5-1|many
CASSEGQGMQGEQFF
TGCGCCAGCAGCGAGGGACAGGGGATGCAGGGTGAGCAGTTCTTC
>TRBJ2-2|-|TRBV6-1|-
CASRSLPLEIGELFF
TGTGCCAGCAGATCCCTTCCTCTAGAGATCGGGGAGCTGTTTTTT
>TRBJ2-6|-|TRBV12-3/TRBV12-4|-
CASSLKAGANVLTF
TGTGCCAGCAGTTTAAAGGCTGGGGCCAACGTCCTGACTTTC
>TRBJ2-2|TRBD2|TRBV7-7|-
CASSLVAGGNAGTGELFF
TGTGCCAGCAGCTTAGTAGCGGGAGGAAATGCGGGAACCGGGGAGCTGTTTTTT
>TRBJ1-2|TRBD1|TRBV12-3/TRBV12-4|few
CASSRDRAPAGYTF
TGTGCCAGCAGCCGGGACAGGGCGCCCGCGGGCTACACCTTC
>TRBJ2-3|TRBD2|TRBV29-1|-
CSVGVAGGSTDTQYF
TGCAGCGTTGGGGTAGCGGGAGGGAGCACAGATACGCAGTATTTT
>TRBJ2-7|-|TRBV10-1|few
CASSYTPGYEQYF
TGCGCCAGCAGTTACACCCCCGGGTACGAGCAGTACTTC
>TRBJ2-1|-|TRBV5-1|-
CASSLGPSSSYNEQFF
TGCGCCAGCAGCTTGGGGCCCTCGAGTTCCTACAATGAGCAGTTCTTC
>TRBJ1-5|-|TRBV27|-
CASSYKGNQPQHF
TGTGCCAGCAGTTATAAGGGCAATCAGCCCCAGCATTTT
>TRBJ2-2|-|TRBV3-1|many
CASSQVSNTGELFF
TGTGCCAGCAGCCAAGTCTCGAACACCGGGGAGCTGTTTTTT
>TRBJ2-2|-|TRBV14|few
CASSQDETVNTGELFF
TGTGCCAGCAGCCAAGATGAGACAGTGAACACCGGGGAGCTGTTTTTT
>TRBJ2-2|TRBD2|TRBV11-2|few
CASSYSGISTGELFF
TGTGCCAGCAGCTATAGCGGGATCAGCACCGGGGAGCTGTTTTTT
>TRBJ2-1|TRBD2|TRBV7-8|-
CASSARGLAGSYNEQFF
TGTGCCAGCAGCGCAAGGGGACTAGCGGGATCCTACAATGAGCAGTTCTTC
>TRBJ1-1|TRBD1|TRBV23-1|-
CASSQSNTGGITEAFF
TGCGCCAGCAGTCAATCCAACACAGGGGGCATCACTGAAGCTTTCTTT
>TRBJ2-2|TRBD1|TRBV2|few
CASLKGGQGSGELFF
TGTGCCAGCCTCAAGGGGGGACAGGGTTCCGGGGAGCTGTTTTTT
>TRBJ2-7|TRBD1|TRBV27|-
CASSPDRGFEQYF
TGTGCCAGCAGTCCGGACAGGGGGTTTGAGCAGTACTTC
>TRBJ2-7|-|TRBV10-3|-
CAISDILGMQVGYEQYF
TGTGCCATCAGTGATATATTAGGGATGCAAGTAGGCTACGAGCAGTACTTC
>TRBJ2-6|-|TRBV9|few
CASSFHRAGGANVLTF
TGTGCCAGCAGCTTCCACAGGGCTGGGGGGGCCAACGTCCTGACTTTC
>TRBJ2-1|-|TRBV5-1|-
CASSLRSSARNEQFF
TGCGCCAGCAGCTTGAGGTCTAGCGCCCGGAATGAGCAGTTCTTC
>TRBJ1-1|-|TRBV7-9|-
CASSQLTGSYEAFF
TGTGCCAGCAGCCAACTCACAGGATCCTATGAAGCTTTCTTT
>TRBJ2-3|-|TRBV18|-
CASSLGDSPSLQYF
TGTGCCAGCTCCCTGGGGGACTCCCCCTCTTTGCAGTATTTT
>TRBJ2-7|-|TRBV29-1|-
CSVEGGVVNYEQYF
TGCAGCGTCGAGGGGGGGGTAGTGAACTACGAGCAGTACTTC
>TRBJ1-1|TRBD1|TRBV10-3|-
CAIAGTGWKTEAFF
TGTGCCATCGCAGGGACAGGTTGGAAAACTGAAGCTTTCTTT
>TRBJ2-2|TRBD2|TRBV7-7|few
CASSPSRGAGELFF
TGTGCCAGCAGCCCCTCCCGGGGGGCCGGGGAGCTGTTTTTT
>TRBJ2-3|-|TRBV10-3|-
CAISGGIDTQYF
TGTGCCATCAGTGGAGGGATAGATACGCAGTATTTT
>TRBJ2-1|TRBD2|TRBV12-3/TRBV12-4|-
CASSTLSGNHNEQFF
TGTGCCAGCAGTACCCTAAGCGGGAATCACAATGAGCAGTTCTTC
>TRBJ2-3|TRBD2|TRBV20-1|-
CSASRLAGVSDTQYF
TGCAGTGCTAGTCGCCTAGCGGGAGTCTCAGATACGCAGTATTTT
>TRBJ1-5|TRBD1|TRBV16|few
CASSLQQGNLYSNQPQHF
TGTGCCAGCAGCCTACAACAGGGGAACCTATATAGCAATCAGCCCCAGCATTTT
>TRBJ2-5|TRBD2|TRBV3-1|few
CASSPTSGGPGETQYF
TGTGCCAGCAGCCCGACTAGCGGAGGGCCCGGAGAGACCCAGTACTTC
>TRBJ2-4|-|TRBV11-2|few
CASSLGPLAPVAKNIQYF
TGTGCCAGCAGCTTAGGCCCCCTGGCCCCGGTAGCCAAAAACATTCAGTACTTC
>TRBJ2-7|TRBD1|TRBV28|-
CASSHTRPDRASYEQYF
TGTGCCAGCAGCCACACTCGCCCCGACAGGGCGAGCTACGAGCAGTACTTC
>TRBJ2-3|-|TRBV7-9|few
CASRTDRGADTQYF
TGTGCCAGCAGAACGGACAGAGGTGCAGATACGCAGTATTTT
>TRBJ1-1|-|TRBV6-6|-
CASSSSYEAFF
TGTGCCAGCAGCTCCTCCTATGAAGCTTTCTTT
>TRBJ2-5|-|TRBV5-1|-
CASRVDQETQYF
TGCGCCAGCAGGGTGGATCAAGAGACCCAGTACTTC
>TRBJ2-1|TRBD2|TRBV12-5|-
CASGQGLAGVYEQFF
TGTGCTAGTGGTCAGGGACTAGCGGGAGTGTATGAGCAGTTCTTC
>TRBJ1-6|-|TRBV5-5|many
CASSQDGNSPLHF
TGTGCCAGCAGCCAGGATGGGAATTCACCCCTCCACTTT
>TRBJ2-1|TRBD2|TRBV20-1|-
CSATEIRRSSGKNEQFF
TGCAGTGCTACCGAAATTCGGCGGAGTAGCGGGAAGAATGAGCAGTTCTTC
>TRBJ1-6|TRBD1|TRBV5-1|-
CASSLVKTGTGDNSPLHF
TGCGCCAGCAGCTTGGTCAAAACCGGGACAGGGGATAATTCACCCCTCCACTTT
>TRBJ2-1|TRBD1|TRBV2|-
CASLNSRDRGFGWTYNEQFF
TGTGCCAGTCTCAACAGCCGGGACAGGGGATTTGGTTGGACATACAATGAGCAGTTCTTC
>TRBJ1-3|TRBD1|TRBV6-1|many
CASRRQGLNSGNTIYF
TGTGCCAGCCGCAGACAGGGGCTTAACTCTGGAAACACCATATATTTT
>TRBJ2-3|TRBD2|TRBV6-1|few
CASSGERGLDTQYF
TGTGCCAGCAGTGGTGAGCGGGGACTGGATACGCAGTATTTT
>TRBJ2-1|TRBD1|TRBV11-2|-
CASSTGGQGVRDEQFF
TGTGCCAGCAGCACCGGCGGGCAGGGGGTAAGGGATGAGCAGTTCTTC
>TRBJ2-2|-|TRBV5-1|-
CASSGSAGATGELFF
TGCGCCAGCAGCGGTTCTGCGGGGGCTACCGGGGAGCTGTTTTTT
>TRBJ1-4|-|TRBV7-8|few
CASSLGLRGIFEKLFF
TGTGCCAGCAGCTTAGGCCTCAGGGGTATCTTCGAAAAACTGTTTTTT
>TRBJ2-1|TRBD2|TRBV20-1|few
CSARGGGPTSYNEQFF
TGCAGTGCTAGAGGGGGGGGACCAACCTCCTACAATGAGCAGTTCTTC
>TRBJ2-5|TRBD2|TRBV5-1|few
CASSPGDYPQGRETQYF
TGCGCCAGCAGCCCCGGGGACTACCCCCAAGGCCGGGAGACCCAGTACTTC
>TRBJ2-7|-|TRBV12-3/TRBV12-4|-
CASTSRMYEQYF
TGTGCCAGCACTTCCCGGATGTACGAGCAGTACTTC
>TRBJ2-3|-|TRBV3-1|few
CASSLKRFWFTDTQYF
TGTGCCAGCAGCCTAAAGAGATTCTGGTTCACAGATACGCAGTATTTT